This TCR beta chain was obtained from a study of T cells after yellow fever vaccination. Study-level points and caveats: A limited proportion of clonotypes was detected within both the CD4 and CD8 compartments. The study found a weaker secondary response that peaked faster, day 5 versus 15. Most primary-vaccination clones reappeared after the booster (less than 98% CD4, 75% to 90% CD8).

V lost 5 bases to trimming and J lost 8 bases, with 10 bases between them. Germline V gives CDR1 SGHAT, CDR2 FQNNGV. There are 12 residues in the CDR3. This clonotype was observed many times. Its matching antigen is unknown. Using its own MiXCR run on the 5' RACE reads, TCRdb lists one record per CDR3 protein. The sample comprises around 72,000 distinct CDR3 sequences, approximately 7.3% of which are singletons, and about 27% rests with the top ten. The receptor comes from a man younger than 35 who received the YFV17D yellow fever vaccine. The V gene is TRBV11-2, the J gene TRBJ2-1; D could derive from TRBD1 or TRBD2 (5 bases each). Sequencing was performed on CD8+ T cells sorted from PBMCs, taken approximately 11 days after the first yellow fever vaccination. The CDR3 reads CASSRMGDEQFF. As DNA, the CDR3 is TGTGCCAGCAGCCGGATGGGGGATGAGCAGTTCTTC.